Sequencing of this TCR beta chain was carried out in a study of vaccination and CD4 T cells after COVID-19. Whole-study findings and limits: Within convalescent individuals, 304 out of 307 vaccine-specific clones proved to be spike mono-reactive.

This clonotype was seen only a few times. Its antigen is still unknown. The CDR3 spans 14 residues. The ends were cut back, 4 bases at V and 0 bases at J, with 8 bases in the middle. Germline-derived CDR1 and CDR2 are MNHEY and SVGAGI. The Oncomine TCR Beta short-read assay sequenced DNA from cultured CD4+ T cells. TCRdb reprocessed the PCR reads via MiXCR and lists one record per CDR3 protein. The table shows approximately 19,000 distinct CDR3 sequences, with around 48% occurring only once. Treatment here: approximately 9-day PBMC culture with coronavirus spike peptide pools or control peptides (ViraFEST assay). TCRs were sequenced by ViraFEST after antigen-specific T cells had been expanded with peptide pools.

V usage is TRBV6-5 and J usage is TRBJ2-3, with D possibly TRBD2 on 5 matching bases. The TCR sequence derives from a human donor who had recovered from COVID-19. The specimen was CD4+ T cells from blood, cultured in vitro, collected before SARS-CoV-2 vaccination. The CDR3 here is CASSWLASTDTQYF. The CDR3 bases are TGTGCCAGCAGTTGGCTAGCTAGCACAGATACGCAGTATTTT.